The entry below gives a single T cell receptor (beta chain) sequence along with its context. Its antigen is unknown. The record has no base qualities; no much larger clone is one base away. In light of the paper, this sample's time point label describes: cycle 1 day 1 (C1D1), immediately before nivolumab initiation. Relapse after autologous stem cell transplantation had occurred in all trial patients, and cohorts A, B and C were distinguished by prior brentuximab vedotin exposure. A Miltenyi CD8+ T cell isolation kit was used for magnetic negative selection to purify CD8+ T cells from thawed PBMCs. The trial cohort included 55 to 65 patients with relapsed/refractory classical Hodgkin lymphoma, and each patient had a best overall response of complete response, partial response or progressive disease. In the multi-cohort phase II CheckMate 205 trial, trial patients received single-agent nivolumab. An independent review committee assessed best overall response by applying the 2007 International Working Group response criteria. Trial PBMCs were collected just before the start of nivolumab (C1D1) and during therapy at cycle 2 day 1 and cycle 4 day 1. Peripheral blood was collected in 8 mL Vacutainer Cell Preparation Tubes, from which PBMCs were isolated by centrifugation and then cryopreserved. Purified CD4+ and CD8+ fractions were prepared only for cases with an additional available PBMC sample. Magnetically labelled cells were depleted on LS columns in a quadroMACS separator, and the flow-through was collected as the purified fraction.

The Qiagen DNeasy kit was used to extract genomic DNA from unsorted PBMCs and from the negatively selected CD4+ and CD8+ fractions. Using primers that anneal to V and J segments, immunoSEQ multiplex PCR amplified the TCR beta CDR3 regions. Amplification bias was minimized using a synthetic immune receptor repertoire, and residual bias was removed computationally after sequencing. On the study's bioinformatics: Custom Python scripts were used to quantify repertoire diversity as the Shannon entropy index. The unsorted, CD4+ and CD8+ repertoires were each analyzed separately, with the exception of combined analyses, where CD4+ and CD8+ sequences were merged in silico. A clone counted as expanded when the clone's frequency after treatment rose at least 2-fold relative to C1D1, and clones undetected at baseline were given a pseudocount of 0.5. Clones with 0 or 1 copy at C1D1 were defined as singleton clones, while clones with 2 or more copies were defined as non-singleton clones. Clones expanded in unsorted samples were assigned a CD4+, CD8+ or unknown annotation through matching of protein sequences in sorted samples from the same patient. Wilcoxon tests were applied to paired samples to test diversity changes from C1D1 to C4D1. TCRdb limited this immuneACCESS table to in-frame rearrangements with V and J called. A share of clones is missing; checked studies link under half to unresolved V genes, and the rest is unexplained. Clonal size and the V and J genes are those of that table, whereas D and trimming came from the DNA. The sample includes about 5,500 clones, with around half observed a single time. Jointly, the top ten make up roughly 15% of the sample.

This entry belongs to a study of PD-1 blockade in classical Hodgkin lymphoma (dated by TCRdb to the early 2020s). Broadly, across the study: Nivolumab dosing was 3 mg/kg intravenously every 2 weeks, continuing until either disease progression or unacceptable toxicity. A peripheral blood immune signature of response to PD-1 blockade in classical Hodgkin lymphoma was defined using TCR beta sequencing and CyTOF.

V and J are trimmed by 2 bases and 4 bases, and the gene matches miss 5 bases of the junction. CDR3 length: 15 amino acids, cysteine to phenylalanine. Only the CDR3 DNA is retained, 45 bases long and in frame from the first base. Per the germline V gene, SGHVS is the CDR1 and FQNEAQ is the CDR2. General study outcomes and caveats: Patients starting nivolumab less than 1 year after ASCT had lower diversity and were excluded from later analyses to avoid confounding by immune reconstitution. A significant rise by C4D1 was seen in CD4+ but not CD8+ TCR diversity (p=0.0027 vs p=0.16), with the rise being most apparent in complete responders (p=0.02). Trial patients with a complete response had baseline diversity similar to that of newly diagnosed patients, while partial responders and progressors had significantly lower diversity. Newly diagnosed patients were reported to have lower baseline TCR diversity than healthy donors, and relapsed/refractory patients were reported to have lower baseline TCR diversity still. The study was restricted to a single clinical trial cohort, and the causes of repertoire differences, possibly disease activity or prior therapy, were left undefined.

This clonotype was sampled from a human donor with classical Hodgkin lymphoma. This sequence uses TRBV7-8 and TRBJ2-7; a stretch of 10 junction bases matches TRBD2. The starting material was CD8+ T cells from blood, obtained at baseline. The CDR3 region: CASSLKPSGSYEQYF. Read as DNA, the sequence is TGTGCCAGCAGCTTAAAACCTAGCGGGAGTTACGAGCAGTACTTC.